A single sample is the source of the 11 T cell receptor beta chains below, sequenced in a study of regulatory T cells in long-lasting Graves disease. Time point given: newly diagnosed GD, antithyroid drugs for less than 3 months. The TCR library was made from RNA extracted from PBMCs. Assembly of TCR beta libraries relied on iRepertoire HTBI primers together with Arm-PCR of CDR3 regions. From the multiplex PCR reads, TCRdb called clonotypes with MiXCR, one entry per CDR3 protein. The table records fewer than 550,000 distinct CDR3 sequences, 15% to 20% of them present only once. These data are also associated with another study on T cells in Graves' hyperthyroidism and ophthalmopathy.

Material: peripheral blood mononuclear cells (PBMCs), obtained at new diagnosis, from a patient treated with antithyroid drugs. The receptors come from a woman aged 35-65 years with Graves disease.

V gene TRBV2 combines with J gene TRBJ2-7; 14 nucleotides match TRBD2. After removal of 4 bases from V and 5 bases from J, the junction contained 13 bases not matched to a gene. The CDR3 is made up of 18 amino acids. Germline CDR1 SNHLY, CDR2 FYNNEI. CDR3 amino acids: CASSVQTEGLAGDHEQYF. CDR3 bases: TGTGCCAGCAGTGTCCAAACCGAGGGACTAGCGGGGGACCACGAGCAGTACTTC.

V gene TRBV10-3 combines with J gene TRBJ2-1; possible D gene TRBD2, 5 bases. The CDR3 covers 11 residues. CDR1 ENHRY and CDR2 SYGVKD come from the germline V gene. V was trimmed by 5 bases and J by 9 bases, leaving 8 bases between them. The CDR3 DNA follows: TGTGCCATCAGTTTGGGGAGTGAGCAGTTCTTC. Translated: CAISLGSEQFF.

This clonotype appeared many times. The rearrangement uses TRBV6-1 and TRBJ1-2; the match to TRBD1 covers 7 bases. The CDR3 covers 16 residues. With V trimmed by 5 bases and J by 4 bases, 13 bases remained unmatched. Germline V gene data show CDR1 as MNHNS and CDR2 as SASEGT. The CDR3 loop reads CASSHPDRTFSYGYTF. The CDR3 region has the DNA TGTGCCAGCAGTCACCCGGACAGGACCTTCTCCTATGGCTACACCTTC.

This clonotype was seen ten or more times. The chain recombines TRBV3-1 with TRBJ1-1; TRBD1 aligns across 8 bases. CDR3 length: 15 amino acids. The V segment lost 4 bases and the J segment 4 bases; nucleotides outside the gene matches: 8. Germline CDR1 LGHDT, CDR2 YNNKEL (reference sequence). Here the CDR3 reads CASSPSGGGGTEAFF. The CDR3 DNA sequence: TGTGCCAGCAGCCCGTCAGGGGGCGGCGGCACTGAAGCTTTCTTT.

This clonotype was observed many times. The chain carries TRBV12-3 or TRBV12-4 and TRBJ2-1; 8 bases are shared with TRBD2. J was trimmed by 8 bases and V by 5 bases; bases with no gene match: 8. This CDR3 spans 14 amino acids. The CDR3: CASSTSGPRDEQFF. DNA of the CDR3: TGTGCCAGCAGTACTAGCGGCCCACGGGATGAGCAGTTCTTC.

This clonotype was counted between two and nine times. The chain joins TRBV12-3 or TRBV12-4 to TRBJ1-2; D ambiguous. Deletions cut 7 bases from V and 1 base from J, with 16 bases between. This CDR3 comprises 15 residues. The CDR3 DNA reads TGTGCCAGCATCCCCTCCGGAGTCCTTAACTATGGCTACACCTTC. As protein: CASIPSGVLNYGYTF.

CDR3 protein: CSAPRDSEAKNIQYF. The CDR3 DNA sequence: TGCAGTGCTCCCCGGGACAGTGAGGCCAAAAACATTCAGTACTTC. The rearrangement links TRBV20-1 to TRBJ2-4, with 7 bases matching TRBD1. The CDR3 runs 15 residues. Germline-derived CDR1 and CDR2 are DFQATT and SNEGSKA (reference sequence). V dropped 5 bases and J dropped 1; count of bases not matched to a gene: 8.

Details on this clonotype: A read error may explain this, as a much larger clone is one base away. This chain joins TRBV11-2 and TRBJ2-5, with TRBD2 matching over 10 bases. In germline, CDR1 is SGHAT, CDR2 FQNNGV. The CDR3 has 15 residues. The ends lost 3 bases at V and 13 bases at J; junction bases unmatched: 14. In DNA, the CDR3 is TGTGCCAGCAGCTTCAACTTAGCGGGGGGCCCTTTATCGTACTTC. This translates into CASSFNLAGGPLSYF.

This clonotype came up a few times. The CDR3 is CASSLVGLAGSTDTQYF. The CDR3 nucleotides are TGCGCCAGCAGCTTGGTGGGGCTAGCGGGGAGCACAGATACGCAGTATTTT. The chain recombines TRBV5-1 with TRBJ2-3, with 9 bases that match TRBD2. V was clipped by 0 bases and J by 0 bases; unmatched bases: 5. There are 17 residues in the CDR3. Germline V gene data show CDR1 as SGHRS and CDR2 as YFSETQ.

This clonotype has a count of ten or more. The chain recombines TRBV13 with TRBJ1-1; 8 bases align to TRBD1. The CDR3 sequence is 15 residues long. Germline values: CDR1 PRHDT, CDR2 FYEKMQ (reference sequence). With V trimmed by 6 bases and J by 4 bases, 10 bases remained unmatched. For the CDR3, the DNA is TGTGCCAGCAGTGGCCCCAGGGGGCGAAGCACTGAAGCTTTCTTT. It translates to CASSGPRGRSTEAFF.

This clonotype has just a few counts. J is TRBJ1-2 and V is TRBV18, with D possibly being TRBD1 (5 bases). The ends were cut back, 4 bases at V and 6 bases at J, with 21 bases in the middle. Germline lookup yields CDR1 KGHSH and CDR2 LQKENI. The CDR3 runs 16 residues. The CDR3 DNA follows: TGTGCCAGCTCACTTTATTCCCAGGGTTCCGATCATGGCTACACCTTC. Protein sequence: CASSLYSQGSDHGYTF.